Below are 6 T cell receptor beta chains sequenced from a single sample in a study of early T cells in non-severe SARS-CoV-2 infection. TCRdb processed the 5' RACE reads anew with MiXCR; each CDR3 protein has one entry. The sample includes 45,000 to 60,000 distinct CDR3 sequences, about 8.4% seen only once; the top ten take under 3.5%. The sequencing input was whole blood. The receptors originated from an adult who was a healthcare worker with PCR-confirmed SARS-CoV-2 infection or an uninfected control (not recorded which).

This clonotype was picked up a small number of times. The chain couples TRBV7-8 to TRBJ1-1, with a weak D call TRBD1 (5 bases). Germline CDR1 and CDR2: SGHVS and FQNEAQ. There are 13 residues in the CDR3. V lost 7 bases and J lost 1, with 10 bases in between. In nucleotides, the CDR3 is TGTGCCAGCATGCTGGGGCCGAACACTGAAGCTTTCTTT. Translation gives CASMLGPNTEAFF.

In its sample, this clonotype was seen a few times. The genes are TRBV6-9 and TRBJ2-3; tentatively, D is TRBD1 or TRBD2 (5 bases each). The germline gives CDR1 MNHGY, CDR2 SVAAGI. The CDR3 runs 17 residues. Trimming stripped 11 bases from V and 5 bases from J, with 29 bases between. This CDR3 is CAPAGTALKVGEDTQYF. The CDR3 nucleotides are TGTGCCCCCGCCGGGACGGCCTTGAAGGTCGGTGAAGATACGCAGTATTTT.

This clonotype was picked up a small number of times. The chain combines TRBV11-1 with TRBJ2-2; 8 nucleotides match TRBD1. CDR1 and CDR2 from the germline V gene are SGHAT and FQDESV (reference sequence). The ends lost 2 bases at V and 5 bases at J; junction bases unmatched: 13. This CDR3 contains 18 residues. CDR3 loop: CASSLSRGRRSFTGELFF. CDR3 DNA: TGTGCCAGCAGCTTAAGCAGGGGGCGACGATCTTTTACCGGGGAGCTGTTTTTT.

This clonotype came up many times. V usage is TRBV28 and J usage is TRBJ2-7, with 9 bases identical to TRBD1. Per germline, CDR1 MDHEN and CDR2 SYDVKM. The CDR3 is 16 residues long. J lost 1 base, V lost 3 bases, and 7 bases had no gene match. Here the CDR3 reads CASSFGTGLRSYEQYF. CDR3 nucleotide sequence: TGTGCCAGCAGTTTCGGGACAGGGCTCAGGTCCTACGAGCAGTACTTC.

This clonotype has at least ten counts. The chain has TRBV10-3 and TRBJ1-6; 8 nucleotides agree with TRBD1. Germline V gene lookup returns CDR1 ENHRY and CDR2 SYGVKD. With V trimmed by 0 bases and J by 7 bases, 8 bases remained unmatched. The CDR3 is 17 amino acids. The CDR3 loop reads CAISESPGGLRNSPLHF. The CDR3 DNA reads as TGTGCCATCAGTGAGTCCCCAGGGGGCCTAAGGAATTCACCCCTCCACTTT.

Concerning this clonotype itself: Compared with germline, one end of the junction differs, possibly owing to a read error. The V and J genes are TRBV6-5 and TRBJ2-7; a possible D gene is TRBD1 (5 bases). This CDR3 is built from 14 residues. Germline V CDR1 and CDR2: MNHEY, SVGAGI. CDR3 sequence: CASSYGTGSHEQYF. The CDR3 DNA reads TGTGCCAGCAGTTACGGAACAGGCTCCCACGAGCAGTACTTC.